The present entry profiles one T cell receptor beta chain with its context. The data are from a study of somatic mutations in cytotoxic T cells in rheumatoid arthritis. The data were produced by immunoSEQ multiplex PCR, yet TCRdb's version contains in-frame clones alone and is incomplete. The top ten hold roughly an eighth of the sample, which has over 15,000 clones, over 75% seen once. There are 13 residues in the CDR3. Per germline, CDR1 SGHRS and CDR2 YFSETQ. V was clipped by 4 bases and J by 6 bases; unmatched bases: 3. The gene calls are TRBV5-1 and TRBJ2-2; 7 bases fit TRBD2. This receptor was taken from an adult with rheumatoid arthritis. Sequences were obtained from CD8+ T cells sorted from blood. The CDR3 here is CASSTGGAGELFF. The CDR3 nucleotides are TGCGCCAGCAGCACGGGGGGTGCCGGGGAGCTGTTTTTT.